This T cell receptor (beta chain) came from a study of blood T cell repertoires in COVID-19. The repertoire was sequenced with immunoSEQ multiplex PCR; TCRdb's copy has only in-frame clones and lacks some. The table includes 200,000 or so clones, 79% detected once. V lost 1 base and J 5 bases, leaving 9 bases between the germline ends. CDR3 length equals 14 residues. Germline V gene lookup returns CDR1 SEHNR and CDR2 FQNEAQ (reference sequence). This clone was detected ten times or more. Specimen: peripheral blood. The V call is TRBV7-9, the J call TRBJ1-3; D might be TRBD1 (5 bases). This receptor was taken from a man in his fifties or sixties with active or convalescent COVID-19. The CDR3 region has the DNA TGTGCCAGCAGCTTAGGCAGGGATCGAAACACCATATATTTT. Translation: CASSLGRDRNTIYF.